What follows describes a single TCR beta chain. Its specificity is unknown. The CDR3 is made up of 18 amino acids. J lost 4 bases, V lost 5 bases, and 15 bases had no gene match. In germline, CDR1 is MGHDK, CDR2 SYGVNS. The sort gate was single viable CD3+CD4+CD8-CD45RO+ cells for memory CD4+ T cells. CD4+ T cells were isolated by positive magnetic selection. Data came from immunoSEQ multiplex PCR; TCRdb stores just in-frame clones and leaves some out. The repertoire holds tens of thousands of clones, with approximately 80% as singletons. This record comes from a study of memory CD4+ T cells and cytomegalovirus serostatus. Study as a whole: Of the healthy Belgian adults, 9 were CMV seropositive and around 22 seronegative. Findings and limits, study-wide: CD4+ memory repertoires contained about 40% of the roughly 160 reported CMV TCRbeta sequences. The CMV-associated TCR signature appears largely within the CD4+ memory repertoire.

This chain connects TRBV25-1 to TRBJ1-2, with TRBD1 identical over 11 bases. The material sequenced was memory CD4+ T cells from blood. This TCR was sampled from an adult in good health and CMV-seronegative. CDR3 sequence (DNA): TGTGCCAGCAGTCCGAACGCAATGGGACAGGGGGGTGGCTATGGCTACACCTTC. Its translation is CASSPNAMGQGGGYGYTF.